These T cell receptor beta chains were read from a single sample in a study of CD8 T cells in Susac syndrome. TCRdb fed the immunoSEQ multiplex PCR reads into MiXCR, producing one record per CDR3 protein. Of approximately 190,000 distinct CDR3 sequences listed, roughly nine tenths are singletons. The material sequenced was CD4+ T cells from PBMCs. The receptor set was obtained from a human donor with Susac syndrome. Both conserved end residues are part of each CDR3. The D gene is left open where the match is weak. Some rows mark clone size as missing; the rest say once, few, many or name a class of expanded clone.

j_gene	abundance	d_gene	v_gene	CDR3nt	CDR3aa
TRBJ2-4	.	.	TRBV6-1	TGTGCCAGCAGTGAAGGGTGGGGGGAGACCAAAAACATTCAGTACTTC	CASSEGWGETKNIQYF
TRBJ1-2	.	.	TRBV4-1	TGCGCCAGCAGCCAAGAGGCAGGGGTTAAGGGAGGCTACACCTTC	CASSQEAGVKGGYTF
TRBJ1-6	.	TRBD1	TRBV30	TGTGCCTGGAAAAGTCCCGGGACAGGATACTCAACACCCCTCCACTTT	CAWKSPGTGYSTPLHF
TRBJ2-7	.	TRBD1	TRBV9	TGTGCCAGCAGCGCCCACTCCCCAGGGGGATTCTACGAGCAGTACTTC	CASSAHSPGGFYEQYF
TRBJ1-5	.	.	TRBV20-1	TGCAGTGCTGAGTCAGGCAGTAGCAATCAGCCCCAGCATTTT	CSAESGSSNQPQHF
TRBJ1-1	.	.	TRBV19	TGTGCCAGTAGTCGCCCAGGGAGCACTGAAGCTTTCTTT	CASSRPGSTEAFF
TRBJ1-6	.	.	TRBV6-1	TGTGCCAGTAACAGGGATTCGAGCTCCTATAATTCACCCCTCCACTTT	CASNRDSSSYNSPLHF
TRBJ2-7	few	.	TRBV5-1	TGTGCCAGCTCACCAGGACAGAGCTACGAGCAGTACTTC	CASSPGQSYEQYF
TRBJ2-1	.	.	TRBV6-2/TRBV6-3	TGTGCCAGCAGCCGCTTCAGCTCCGACTACATGGGCTACAATGAGCAGTTCTTC	CASSRFSSDYMGYNEQFF
TRBJ2-3	.	TRBD2	TRBV12-3/TRBV12-4	TGTGCCAGCCTCCAGTCGAGCGGGAGCGGTACGCAGTATTTT	CASLQSSGSGTQYF
TRBJ2-3	.	TRBD2	TRBV6-1	TGTGCCAGCAGTGAAGCACTAGCGGGGATGACAGATACGCAGTATTTT	CASSEALAGMTDTQYF
TRBJ2-7	.	.	TRBV15	TGTGCCACCAGCAGACCAGAGGGCGGGGCCGAGCAGTACTTC	CATSRPEGGAEQYF
TRBJ2-1	.	TRBD2	TRBV20-1	TGCAGTGCTAGGTGGAGCGGGGGTTACAATGAGCAGTTCTTC	CSARWSGGYNEQFF
TRBJ2-1	.	.	TRBV20-1	TGCAGTGCTAGAGATTTTACCCCCTCCTACAATGAGCAGTTCTTC	CSARDFTPSYNEQFF
TRBJ2-1	.	.	TRBV7-2	TGTGCCAGCAGCCGCCGACGCGGGACAGTAGACAATGAGCAGTTCTTC	CASSRRRGTVDNEQFF
TRBJ1-1	.	TRBD1	TRBV6-5	TGTGCCAGCAGTGGCGACAGGGACACTGAAGCTTTCTTT	CASSGDRDTEAFF
TRBJ2-4	.	.	TRBV7-2	TGTGCCAGCAGCTTAACCTGGGGGACGGGAAACATTCAGTACTTC	CASSLTWGTGNIQYF
TRBJ2-6	.	.	TRBV25-1	TGTGCCAGCAGTCGGGGCACCAGCTCTGGGGCCAACGTCCTGACTTTC	CASSRGTSSGANVLTF
TRBJ2-7	.	.	TRBV24-1	TGTGCCACCAGTGCTCCGGGGAGCAGCGAGCAGTACTTC	CATSAPGSSEQYF
TRBJ1-5	.	TRBD1	TRBV19	TGTGCCAGTATAGAGGCCGGGACAGGGGCATATAGCAATCAGCCCCAGCATTTT	CASIEAGTGAYSNQPQHF
TRBJ2-3	.	TRBD2	TRBV5-1	TGCGCCAGCAGCTTGGCTCCGGCGGGAGGGCCTGGGGATACGCAGTATTTT	CASSLAPAGGPGDTQYF
TRBJ2-5	.	.	TRBV5-5	TGTGCCAGCATCATGGGTTCCATACAGGGACCCCAAGAGACCCAGTACTTC	CASIMGSIQGPQETQYF